The 3 T cell receptor beta chains below were found in one sample sequenced in a study of blood T cells in healthy people across ages. Through a sample-barcoded 5' primer and a J-beta primer mix, a second PCR was run for roughly 7 to 11 cycles. TCRdb fed the 5' RACE reads into MiXCR, producing one record per CDR3 protein. The sample contains about 800,000 distinct CDR3 sequences, 25% of which appear only once. These data also formed part of another study, on T cells of mothers and their children.

The sample taken for sequencing was blood. The receptors were gathered from a boy younger than 18 in good health.

The genes are TRBV19 and TRBJ2-3; 8 nucleotides align to TRBD2. The CDR3 length is 13 residues. Unmatched junction bases numbered 3, after V lost 5 bases and J lost 5 bases. Germline values: CDR1 LNHDA, CDR2 SQIVND (reference sequence). CDR3 region: CASSPLAGDTQYF. The CDR3 nucleotides read TGTGCCAGTAGTCCCCTAGCGGGAGATACGCAGTATTTT. The variable domain in full, with the rest retrieved from reference TRBV19 and TRBJ2-3, is DGGITQSPKYLFRKEGQNVTLSCEQNLNHDAMYWYRQDPGQGLRLIYYSQIVNDFQKGDIAEGYSVSREKKESFPLTVTSAQKNPTAFYLCASSPLAGDTQYFGPGTRLTVL.

V usage is TRBV5-1 and J usage is TRBJ1-5, with no clear D. Per the germline V gene, CDR1 is SGHRS and CDR2 is YFSETQ. With 5 bases removed from V and 6 bases from J, the gap between germline ends came to 21 bases. The CDR3 consists of 16 residues. In nucleotides, the CDR3 is TGCGCCAGCAGGGAGAGACAAGCGGCGTGGGTTCAGCCCCAGCATTTT. Translated: CASRERQAAWVQPQHF. Combining the CDR3 with reference TRBV5-1 and TRBJ1-5 gives the whole variable domain KAGVTQTPRYLIKTRGQQVTLSCSPISGHRSVSWYQQTPGQGLQFLFEYFSETQRNKGNFPGRFSGRQFSNSRSEMNVSTLELGDSALYLCASRERQAAWVQPQHFGDGTRLSIL.

The V gene is TRBV10-3, the J gene TRBJ2-1; TRBD1 agrees at 11 bases. This CDR3 has 16 residues. Germline assignment: CDR1 ENHRY and CDR2 SYGVKD. After removal of 1 base from V and 8 bases from J, the junction contained 7 bases not matched to a gene. For the CDR3, the DNA is TGTGCCATCAGTGAGTTGGGACAGGGGGTCTCAGATGAGCAGTTCTTC. It is translated as CAISELGQGVSDEQFF.